The clone carrying this T cell receptor beta chain has at least ten counts. No antigen is known for it. CDR1 LNHNV and CDR2 YYDKDF come from the germline V gene (reference sequence). V was pared by 5 bases and J by 0 bases, with 15 bases of the junction left unmatched. This CDR3 region has 19 residues. Generation of TCR cDNA used 5'RACE template switching (which added a universal primer site and UMIs). One entry per CDR3 protein results from TCRdb running MiXCR on the 5' RACE reads. The sample yields roughly 50,000 distinct CDR3 sequences, roughly 7.3% seen once. The data belong to a study of T cells after yellow fever vaccination. Study-wide findings and caveats: Once the booster was given, most primary-vaccination clones reappeared, at around 95% for CD4 and roughly 90% for CD8. Any FACS-sorted repertoire could hold abundant clonotypes that contaminate it from the bulk population.

The starting material was CD8+ T cells sorted from PBMCs, obtained roughly 14 days after the first yellow fever vaccination. The chain couples TRBV15 to TRBJ1-5; TRBD1 matches at 8 bases. This clonotype originated in a man younger than 35 who received the YFV17D yellow fever vaccine. The CDR3: CATSWGAGGWQYSNQPQHF. The CDR3, as DNA: TGTGCCACCAGCTGGGGAGCAGGGGGCTGGCAATATAGCAATCAGCCCCAGCATTTT.